The next 32 T cell receptor beta chains were all read from a single sample in a study of blood T cells in healthy people across ages (dated by TCRdb to 2013 to 2016). The receptor library was made with 5' RACE. Sequencing took place on an Illumina HiSeq 2500. A second PCR of about 6 to 11 cycles was run with a J-beta primer mix and a sample-barcoded 5' primer. TCRdb itself trimmed the public reads at Q25 with fastp, ran MiXCR and retained productive beta chains. Rows matching on CDR3 protein sequence are summarized as one entry with the most common DNA and genes. A total of around 650,000 distinct CDR3 sequences appear in this sample, roughly 30% of them only once. Jointly, the top ten make up 15% to 17% of the sample. Sample: blood. The receptor set was obtained from a woman aged 80 or over in good health. Donor details come from another sample of the same person, matched by shared clones.

This clonotype appeared a few times. V gene TRBV6-2 or TRBV6-3 combines with J gene TRBJ1-2; D might be TRBD1 (5 bases). CDR3 length: 14 amino acids. V shed 5 bases and J shed 7 bases, with 17 bases lying between them. Germline CDR1 reads MNHEY; CDR2 reads SVGEGT. This CDR3 reads CASSEREGRGGYTF. CDR3 nucleotides: TGTGCCAGCAGTGAACGAGAGGGGCGAGGTGGCTACACCTTC.

A few counts support this clonotype. The gene calls are TRBV7-9 and TRBJ2-1; 9 bases fit TRBD2. This CDR3 region has 17 residues. CDR1 SEHNR and CDR2 FQNEAQ come from the germline V gene (reference sequence). V lost 4 bases, J lost 7 bases, and 14 bases stayed unmatched. CDR3 amino acids: CASSSPGLASSPNEQFF. CDR3 nucleotides: TGTGCCAGCAGCTCGCCGGGACTAGCATCCAGCCCTAATGAGCAGTTCTTC.

Turning to this clonotype: This may stem from a read error, because a much larger clone lies one nucleotide away. This chain joins TRBV20-1 and TRBJ2-1; possibly TRBD1 for D (6 bases). With the DNA end fitting TRBJ2-7 better, the J assignment may be wrong. This CDR3 comprises 14 residues. The germline V gene has CDR1 DFQATT and CDR2 SNEGSKA (reference sequence). This chain's CDR3 is CSATTGVSYNEQYF. CDR3 nucleotides: TGCAGTGCAACGACAGGAGTCTCCTACAATGAGCAGTACTTC.

This clonotype was recorded a few times. This may stem from a read error, because a much larger clone lies one nucleotide away. The rearrangement links TRBV6-2 or TRBV6-3 to TRBJ1-5, with unresolved D. Germline V lookup: CDR1 MNHEY, CDR2 SVGEGT. CDR3 length: 15 residues. The CDR3 coding sequence is TGTGCCGGCAGCTCCCGCGGCCAAGGAGATCAGCCCCAGCATTTT. This codes for CAGSSRGQGDQPQHF.

V usage is TRBV20-1 and J usage is TRBJ2-3; D uncertain. The CDR3 contains 15 residues. The germline V gene encodes CDR1 DFQATT and CDR2 SNEGSKA (reference sequence). V dropped 0 bases and J dropped 0 bases, with 10 bases sitting between them. The CDR3 reads CSARDSRLSTDTQYF. CDR3 DNA: TGCAGTGCTAGAGATAGCCGCCTTAGCACAGATACGCAGTATTTT.

This clonotype occurred a few times. The chain employs TRBV21-1 and TRBJ1-5; the table's TRBD1 call for D was not verified on the DNA. TRBV21-1 is recorded as a pseudogene. This CDR3 has 19 residues. The CDR3 reads CASSKKIGVRYIRNQPQHF. CDR3 coding DNA: TGTGCCAGCAGCAAGAAAATAGGGGTCAGATATATTCGGAATCAGCCCCAGCATTTT.

CDR3 coding DNA: TGTGCCAGCAGTGGATGGACAGGGAACACTGAAGCTTTCTTT. As protein: CASSGWTGNTEAFF. J is TRBJ1-1 and V is TRBV6-5; 7 bases map to TRBD1. The V and J ends lost 5 bases and 1 base, in that order; junction bases with no gene match: 4. There are 14 residues in the CDR3. Germline loops: CDR1 MNHEY, CDR2 SVGAGI.

The chain uses TRBV16 and TRBJ1-3; D is undetermined. CDR3 length: 14 residues. Germline V gene lookup returns CDR1 KGHSY and CDR2 FQNENV. Deletions cut 4 bases from V and 2 bases from J, with 9 bases between. The DNA of the CDR3 is TGTGCCAGCAGCCCCGGGGAGGCTGGAAACACCATATATTTT. Residues: CASSPGEAGNTIYF. Full variable domain (missing parts from reference TRBV16 and TRBJ1-3): GEEVAQTPKHLVRGEGQKAKLYCAPIKGHSYVFWYQQVLKNEFKFLISFQNENVFDETGMPKERFSAKCLPNSPCSLEIQATKLEDSAVYFCASSPGEAGNTIYFGEGSWLTVV.

This chain connects TRBV29-1 to TRBJ2-3; D remains ambiguous. The V gene's germline CDR1 is SQVTM and CDR2 ANQGSEA. CDR3 size: 13 residues. V was trimmed by 6 bases and J by 3 bases, leaving 13 bases between them. CDR3 sequence (DNA): TGCAGCGTATCTCCGCTGGGGACAGATACGCAGTATTTT. This codes for CSVSPLGTDTQYF.

This chain links TRBV4-3 with TRBJ2-3; D is unresolved. The CDR3 length is 15 residues. Trimming shortened V by 4 bases and J by 1 base, and 12 bases separated the two germline ends. Germline lookup yields CDR1 LGHNA and CDR2 YSLEER. The CDR3 region has the DNA TGCGCCAGCAGCCCTGAACTGGTGGGCACAGATACGCAGTATTTT. Its protein is CASSPELVGTDTQYF.

In this sample, this clonotype turned up once. The chain recombines TRBV2 with TRBJ2-7; 7 bases are a match to TRBD1. CDR3 length equals 14 residues. Germline V CDR1 and CDR2: SNHLY, FYNNEI. J was trimmed by 1 base and V by 7 bases; bases with no gene match: 7. The CDR3 spells CASTETGNSYEQYF. CDR3 nucleotides: TGTGCCAGCACCGAGACAGGGAATTCCTACGAGCAGTACTTC.

This rearrangement joins TRBV20-1 to TRBJ2-1, with 7 bases matching TRBD2. J was trimmed by 1 base and V by 5 bases; bases with no gene match: 8. Germline lookup yields CDR1 DFQATT and CDR2 SNEGSKA (reference sequence). This CDR3 has 15 residues. CDR3 sequence (DNA): TGCAGTGCTCGGAAGCGGGGATCATCCTACAATGAGCAGTTCTTC. Protein: CSARKRGSSYNEQFF.

The rearrangement joins TRBV13 to TRBJ1-4, with 10 nucleotides matching TRBD1. The trim removed 4 bases at V and 5 bases at J, leaving 4 bases unmatched. The CDR3 loop spans 15 amino acids. The V gene's germline CDR1 is PRHDT and CDR2 FYEKMQ (reference sequence). The CDR3 sequence: CASSSLGQGNEKLFF. CDR3 DNA: TGTGCCAGCAGCTCCCTGGGACAGGGGAATGAAAAACTGTTTTTT.

As concerns this clonotype: With a much larger clone just one base away, this may be a read error. The genes are TRBV3-1 and TRBJ2-5, with 9 bases that match TRBD2. The CDR3 runs 15 residues. CDR1 is LGHDT and CDR2 is YNNKEL in the germline V gene (reference sequence). The DNA for the CDR3 is TGTGCCAACAGCCAAGATCTCACTAGCGGGCGGACCCAGTACTTC. It is translated as CANSQDLTSGRTQYF.

This clonotype has a handful of counts. The chain links TRBV6-1 to TRBJ1-5; unclear D gene. The CDR3 is made up of 14 amino acids. Germline CDR1 reads MNHNS; CDR2 reads SASEGT. Deletions cut 2 bases from V and 6 bases from J, with 11 bases between. Written as DNA, the CDR3 is TGTGCCAGCAGTGAACCCTTATCAGGTCAGCCCCAGCATTTT. It is translated as CASSEPLSGQPQHF.

With regard to this clonotype: A much larger clone differs from this one at a single base, so this may be a read error. The chain employs TRBV10-3 and TRBJ2-3, with D perhaps given as TRBD1 or TRBD2 (5 bases each). The CDR3 loop spans 13 amino acids. Germline-derived CDR1 and CDR2 are ENHRY and SYGVKD. V lost 5 bases to trimming and J lost 2 bases, with 8 bases between them. CDR3 nucleotide sequence: TGTGCCATCAGTCGGGGCATCACAGATACGCAGTATTTT. Encoded protein: CAISRGITDTQYF.

The chain couples TRBV11-2 to TRBJ2-7; D might be TRBD2 (6 bases). CDR3 size: 12 residues. Trimming cost V 5 bases and J 7 bases, with 12 bases left between them. Germline lookup yields CDR1 SGHAT and CDR2 FQNNGV. CDR3 DNA sequence: TGTGCCAGCAGCCCGGACTATAATGAGCAGTACTTC. Translation: CASSPDYNEQYF.

The chain links TRBV7-3 to TRBJ1-1; D is unclear. Trimming removed 3 bases at V and 6 bases at J, with 17 bases between. The CDR3 sequence is 15 residues long. Looked up from germline, CDR1 is SGHTA and CDR2 is FQGTGA. The CDR3 sequence: CASSLAEVLRPEAFF. The CDR3 DNA follows: TGTGCCAGCAGCTTGGCGGAGGTATTAAGGCCTGAAGCTTTCTTT. Full variable domain (remainder filled in from reference TRBV7-3 and TRBJ1-1): GAGVSQTPSNKVTEKGKYVELRCDPISGHTALYWYRQSLGQGPEFLIYFQGTGAADDSGLPNDRFFAVRPEGSVSTLKIQRTERGDSAVYLCASSLAEVLRPEAFFGQGTRLTVV.

This clonotype was counted a few times. The chain couples TRBV7-2 to TRBJ1-5; weak D call: TRBD1 (6 bases). Trimming took 4 bases from V and 5 from J, leaving 9 bases between them. Germline-derived CDR1 and CDR2 are SGHTA and FQGNSA. CDR3 length equals 13 residues. The CDR3 DNA reads TGTGCCAGCAGCTCCAACAGGGATCAGCCCCAGCATTTT. This codes for CASSSNRDQPQHF.

At least ten counts were recorded for this clonotype. The chain uses TRBV5-1 and TRBJ2-4, with D possibly TRBD1 on 5 matching bases. The CDR3 sequence is 15 residues long. Between the trimmed V and J ends, which lost 4 bases and 1 base, there was a span of 12 bases. Germline CDR1 is SGHRS and CDR2 is YFSETQ. The CDR3: CASSRSQGAKNIQYF. The CDR3 nucleotides read TGCGCCAGCAGCCGGAGCCAGGGCGCCAAAAACATTCAGTACTTC. The entire variable domain, with the rest obtained from reference TRBV5-1 and TRBJ2-4, is as follows: KAGVTQTPRYLIKTRGQQVTLSCSPISGHRSVSWYQQTPGQGLQFLFEYFSETQRNKGNFPGRFSGRQFSNSRSEMNVSTLELGDSALYLCASSRSQGAKNIQYFGAGTRLSVL.

This clonotype appeared many times. The chain uses TRBV25-1 and TRBJ2-1, with 8 bases fitting TRBD2. The CDR3 is made up of 13 amino acids. J was trimmed by 9 bases and V by 5 bases; bases with no gene match: 6. Germline V gene data show CDR1 as MGHDK and CDR2 as SYGVNS. In DNA form, the CDR3 reads TGTGCCAGCAGTTCAACGGGGGGGCGTGAGCAGTTCTTC. Translating gives CASSSTGGREQFF.

CDR3 loop: CASSLGTGPEQYF. As DNA, the CDR3 is TGTGCCAGCAGCCTGGGGACAGGGCCCGAGCAGTACTTC. The chain links TRBV7-2 to TRBJ2-7, with 9 bases that match TRBD1. This CDR3 has 13 amino acids. J gave up 6 bases and V 5 bases, and 5 bases lay outside the gene matches. The V gene's germline CDR1 is SGHTA and CDR2 FQGNSA.

This clonotype was detected ten times or more. The chain couples TRBV7-2 to TRBJ2-5; TRBD2 matches at 14 bases. Germline V CDR1 and CDR2: SGHTA, FQGNSA. The CDR3 sequence is 16 residues long. V shed 7 bases and J 2 bases; nucleotides not matched to a gene: 6. The DNA of the CDR3 is TGTGCCAGCAAAGGGACTAGCGGGGGCTCACAAGAGACCCAGTACTTC. Translating it yields CASKGTSGGSQETQYF.

This clonotype came up many times. J is TRBJ2-5 and V is TRBV5-6; maybe TRBD2 (5 bases). Trimming pared 3 bases from V and 1 base from J, leaving 13 bases between. Germline lookup yields CDR1 SGHDT and CDR2 YYEEEE. The CDR3 totals 15 residues. The CDR3 DNA follows: TGTGCCAGCAGCTCCTTGAGGCGGGTCCAAGAGACCCAGTACTTC. As protein: CASSSLRRVQETQYF.

Details on this clonotype: With a much larger clone just one base away, this may be a read error. J is TRBJ1-1 and V is TRBV7-3; D is unclear. Germline loops: CDR1 SGHTA, CDR2 FQGTGA. This CDR3 region has 14 residues. CDR3 sequence reads: CTSSLGESSTEAFF. The CDR3 region has the DNA TGTACCAGCAGCCTCGGGGAGTCCTCTACTGAAGCTTTCTTT.

This clonotype was counted many times. CDR3 region: CASASGGQQETQYF. In DNA form, the CDR3 reads TGTGCCAGCGCATCAGGGGGACAACAAGAGACCCAGTACTTC. The chain combines TRBV12-3 or TRBV12-4 with TRBJ2-5, with 7 bases matching TRBD1. The V gene end was trimmed by 8 bases and the J gene end by 2 bases; junction bases not matched to a gene: 8. CDR3 length equals 14 residues.

This clonotype was seen a few times. The chain couples TRBV30 to TRBJ1-2; TRBD1 matches at 8 bases. Germline trimming cut 1 base from V and 6 bases from J; bases unmatched to any gene: 7. This CDR3 is built from 14 residues. Germline CDR1 reads GTSNPN; CDR2 reads SVGIG (reference sequence). CDR3 in amino acids: CAWSGVRGRDGYTF. CDR3 in DNA: TGTGCCTGGAGTGGGGTCAGGGGGCGCGATGGCTACACCTTC.

The chain combines TRBV4-3 with TRBJ1-2; D is undetermined. The ends were cut back, 0 bases at V and 7 bases at J, with 9 bases in the middle. The germline V gene encodes CDR1 LGHNA and CDR2 YSLEER. The CDR3 sequence is 13 residues long. Here the CDR3 DNA reads TGCGCCAGCAGCCAAGATGAGGCAGGTGGCTACACCTTC. This sequence encodes CASSQDEAGGYTF.

A note on this clonotype: Since a much larger clone is just one base distant, this may be a read error. The chain links TRBV7-3 to TRBJ2-7; no clear D gene. V was clipped by 5 bases and J by 7 bases, with 21 bases between them. CDR1 SGHTA and CDR2 FQGTGA come from the germline V gene. The CDR3 totals 15 residues. The CDR3 here is CASSISPGPGNEQYF. The CDR3, as DNA: TGTGCCAGCAGCATAAGCCCCGGCCCAGGTAATGAGCAGTACTTC.

The CDR3 protein is CSASSSTNTGELFF. The CDR3 DNA reads as TGCAGTGCTAGTTCCAGTACTAACACCGGGGAGCTGTTTTTT. The chain employs TRBV20-1 and TRBJ2-2; D gene unclear. The CDR3 totals 14 residues. The germline V and J ends were trimmed by 3 bases and 2 bases, with 10 bases remaining between them. Germline values: CDR1 DFQATT, CDR2 SNEGSKA (reference sequence).

V usage is TRBV20-1 and J usage is TRBJ2-3, with a weak D call TRBD1 (6 bases). V lost 4 bases and J lost 8, with 22 bases in between. There are 15 residues in the CDR3. CDR1 and CDR2 from the germline V gene are DFQATT and SNEGSKA (reference sequence). The CDR3 spells CSAIGRQEIAGTQYF. The CDR3 nucleotides read TGCAGTGCTATTGGGAGACAGGAGATCGCAGGTACGCAGTATTTT.

This clonotype has a handful of counts. The V gene is TRBV7-2, the J gene TRBJ1-5; D ambiguous. V lost 0 bases and J 4 bases, leaving 4 bases between the germline ends. The length of the CDR3 is 13 residues. Germline CDR1 reads SGHTA; CDR2 reads FQGNSA. The CDR3 here is CASSLARNQPQHF. DNA of the CDR3: TGTGCCAGCAGCTTAGCTAGAAATCAGCCCCAGCATTTT.